This T cell receptor beta chain came from a study of T-cell memory formation after mild COVID-19. Study background: Largely donor-specific sequence clusters came from two donors.

5'RACE with constant-segment primers built TCRalpha and TCRbeta cDNA libraries with UMIs. MiXCR, applied by TCRdb to the 5' RACE reads, yields one record per CDR3 protein. Of roughly 370,000 distinct CDR3 sequences listed, 15% to 20% are singletons. The study's findings and limits: Pre-infection memory carried some responding clones, suggesting that cross-reactive memory joined. Whereas later expanders leaned CD4+, clones contracting day 15 to 85 showed a balanced CD4/CD8 makeup.

This clonotype was counted between two and nine times. Its specificity is not known. This TCR derives from a man aged 18 to 29 who had mild COVID-19 (a few samples of this study predate the infection). Cell type and time point are not known. Sequencing was performed on PBMCs or a T cell subset sorted from them (not recorded which).

In DNA form, the CDR3 reads TGTGCCAGCAGCAAAGCAAAAGGCGGGACCCAAGAGACCCAGTACTTC. As protein: CASSKAKGGTQETQYF. The chain employs TRBV21-1 and TRBJ2-5; TRBD1, as called in the table, went unchecked against the DNA. TRBV21-1 is designated a pseudogene. The CDR3 length is 16 residues.